Following are 24 T cell receptor beta chains from one sample sequenced in a study of blood T cell repertoires in COVID-19. Here immunoSEQ multiplex PCR was the method, and the copy in TCRdb shows in-frame clones only, minus some. The sample has around 500,000 clones; roughly 90% are singletons. Sequencing was done on a sample of PBMCs or T cells enriched from blood (not recorded which). These TCRs come from a woman aged 40 to 50 who had recovered from COVID-19.

J is TRBJ2-1 and V is TRBV9, with 9 bases fitting TRBD2. The ends lost 2 bases at V and 1 base at J; junction bases unmatched: 10. From germline, CDR1 is SGDLS and CDR2 YYNGEE. The CDR3 is made up of 18 amino acids. The CDR3 sequence: CASSVEGSGSASYNEQFF. The DNA for the CDR3 is TGTGCCAGCAGCGTGGAGGGTAGCGGGAGTGCATCCTACAATGAGCAGTTCTTC.

The gene calls are TRBV7-2 and TRBJ1-2; tentatively, D is TRBD1 (5 bases). Germline assignment: CDR1 SGHTA and CDR2 FQGNSA. Trimming took off 5 bases at V and 4 bases at J, with 17 bases between the two ends. The CDR3 runs to 15 residues. The CDR3 DNA follows: TGTGCCAGCAGCGGGGGACTGACCGCGTCCTATGGCTACACCTTC. Translated: CASSGGLTASYGYTF.

The chain carries TRBV20-1 and TRBJ1-1, with TRBD1 identical over 10 bases. The V segment lost 6 bases and the J segment 8 bases; nucleotides outside the gene matches: 3. CDR1 and CDR2 from the germline V gene are DFQATT and SNEGSKA (reference sequence). This CDR3 has 11 residues. CDR3 bases: TGCAGTGCGACAGGGGGCATGGAAGCTTTCTTT. Amino acid sequence: CSATGGMEAFF.

The chain employs TRBV19 and TRBJ1-5; D is unclear. The CDR3 sequence is 14 residues long. V lost 5 bases and J 0 bases, leaving 8 bases between the germline ends. Germline values: CDR1 LNHDA, CDR2 SQIVND (reference sequence). DNA of the CDR3: TGTGCCAGTAGTCCCAGACATAGCAATCAGCCCCAGCATTTT. Amino acid sequence: CASSPRHSNQPQHF.

This chain links TRBV20-1 with TRBJ1-6, with TRBD1 matching 7 bases. Unmatched junction bases numbered 8, after V lost 6 bases and J lost 6 bases. This CDR3 has 14 residues. The germline V gene has CDR1 DFQATT and CDR2 SNEGSKA (reference sequence). In nucleotides, the CDR3 is TGCAGTGCCAGTGATCGACAGGGTAATTCACCCCTCCACTTT. This sequence encodes CSASDRQGNSPLHF.

CDR3 nucleotide sequence: TGCGCCAGCAGCTTGGTGCCAGACTCCTACAATGAGCAGTTCTTC. Translated, it gives CASSLVPDSYNEQFF. The rearrangement links TRBV5-1 to TRBJ2-1; D is ambiguous. Trimming removed 0 bases from V and 0 bases from J, with 7 bases in between. The CDR3 loop spans 15 amino acids. Germline V gene lookup returns CDR1 SGHRS and CDR2 YFSETQ.

The rearrangement joins TRBV14 to TRBJ2-7; D ambiguous. Trimming took 0 bases from V and 3 from J, leaving 9 bases between them. Germline CDR1 and CDR2: SGHDN and FVKESK. CDR3 length: 14 residues. The CDR3 loop is CASSQETGYYEQYF. In DNA form, the CDR3 reads TGTGCCAGCAGCCAAGAAACGGGTTACTACGAGCAGTACTTC.

In regard to this clone: The same CDR3 can be traced to other DNA sequences in this sample. The chain links TRBV9 to TRBJ1-1; D unresolved. V lost 0 bases, J lost 4 bases, and 7 bases lay in between. This CDR3 comprises 13 residues. Per the germline V gene, CDR1 is SGDLS and CDR2 is YYNGEE. The CDR3 is CASSVAAGTEAFF. CDR3 bases: TGTGCCAGCAGCGTAGCAGCGGGCACTGAAGCTTTCTTT.

This clone occurred a few times. The CDR3: CASSLVGLDEQFF. The CDR3 bases are TGTGCCAGCAGCTTAGTGGGGCTAGATGAGCAGTTCTTC. This rearrangement joins TRBV7-9 to TRBJ2-1; D may be TRBD1 (5 bases). This CDR3 region has 13 residues. The V end was cut by 1 base, the J end by 8 bases, with 9 bases between. The germline V gene encodes CDR1 SEHNR and CDR2 FQNEAQ (reference sequence).

This chain links TRBV6-2 or TRBV6-3 with TRBJ2-2; D gene ambiguous. In germline, CDR1 is MNHEY, CDR2 SVGEGT. The CDR3 sequence is 15 residues long. V was shortened by 4 bases and J by 1 base, with 10 bases between the two germline ends. In DNA form, the CDR3 reads TGTGCCAGCAGTTCCCAGCGCGGGAACACCGGGGAGCTGTTTTTT. Its protein is CASSSQRGNTGELFF.

This chain uses TRBV6-5 with TRBJ1-2; D perhaps matches TRBD1 (5 bases). The length of the CDR3 is 12 residues. CDR1 and CDR2 from the germline V gene are MNHEY and SVGAGI. V lost 2 bases and J lost 7, with 8 bases in between. The CDR3, as DNA: TGTGCCAGCAGTTACCCAGACAGTGGCTACACCTTC. Encoded protein: CASSYPDSGYTF.

J is TRBJ2-3 and V is TRBV10-1; no firm D call. Trimming took 5 bases from V and 6 from J, leaving 12 bases between them. Germline loops: CDR1 WNHNN, CDR2 SYGVQD (reference sequence). The CDR3 spans 13 residues. The CDR3 DNA reads TGCGCCAGCAGTCGTGGGCCACGGGATACGCAGTATTTT. It is translated as CASSRGPRDTQYF.

This chain uses TRBV6-4 with TRBJ2-1; no clear D. Germline V gene data show CDR1 as MRHNA and CDR2 as SNTAGT. Trimming shortened V by 0 bases and J by 0 bases, and 6 bases separated the two germline ends. The CDR3 sequence is 15 residues long. CDR3 nucleotide sequence: TGTGCCAGCAGTGACTCCGAGGTCTCCTACAATGAGCAGTTCTTC. This sequence encodes CASSDSEVSYNEQFF.

The chain is built from TRBV6-1 and TRBJ2-3; maybe TRBD2 (5 bases). Germline CDR1 reads MNHNS; CDR2 reads SASEGT. This CDR3 comprises 13 residues. Trimming pared 3 bases from V and 6 bases from J, leaving 10 bases between. The CDR3 sequence is CASSDEGGDTQYF. In DNA form, the CDR3 reads TGTGCCAGCAGTGATGAGGGTGGCGATACGCAGTATTTT.

The chain joins TRBV7-9 to TRBJ1-4, with 7 bases that match TRBD1. Germline loops: CDR1 SEHNR, CDR2 FQNEAQ (reference sequence). CDR3 size: 15 residues. Trimming at V came to 1 base and at J to 8 bases, leaving 7 bases not matched to a gene. The CDR3 nucleotides read TGTGCCAGCAGCTTAGGGGACAGTCCTGGGGAAAAACTGTTTTTT. Residues: CASSLGDSPGEKLFF.

The J gene is TRBJ2-3, the V gene TRBV7-2; TRBD2 agrees at 7 bases. V dropped 4 bases and J dropped 3; count of bases not matched to a gene: 13. There are 17 residues in the CDR3. Germline CDR1 and CDR2: SGHTA and FQGNSA. The CDR3 DNA is TGTGCCAGCAGCTATCTTAGCGTGGGGAGGGGTACAGATACGCAGTATTTT. Amino acid sequence: CASSYLSVGRGTDTQYF.

The gene calls are TRBV4-3 and TRBJ2-1; perhaps TRBD2 as D (5 bases). The CDR3 contains 16 residues. The germline gives CDR1 LGHNA, CDR2 YSLEER. The V end lost 0 bases, the J end lost 3 bases, and 12 bases lay between the germline ends. The CDR3 DNA follows: TGCGCCAGCAGCCAAGATCACGCGGGTGTCTACAATGAGCAGTTCTTC. It encodes CASSQDHAGVYNEQFF.

The chain recombines TRBV6-1 with TRBJ2-5, with 9 bases matching TRBD2. Germline assignment: CDR1 MNHNS and CDR2 SASEGT. Losses at the gene ends were 4 bases for V and 4 bases for J; bases not matched to a gene: 10. The CDR3 is 16 residues long. The CDR3 here is CASSASGRPGGETQYF. The CDR3 DNA reads TGTGCCAGCAGTGCCAGCGGGAGGCCTGGTGGAGAGACCCAGTACTTC.

This clone was counted a single time. The chain couples TRBV5-1 to TRBJ2-3; 8 bases agree with TRBD1. J was trimmed by 3 bases and V by 3 bases; bases with no gene match: 6. The CDR3 is 15 residues long. Germline lookup yields CDR1 SGHRS and CDR2 YFSETQ. CDR3 sequence: CASSSDRDKTDTQYF. The CDR3 bases are TGCGCCAGCAGCTCGGACAGGGACAAAACAGATACGCAGTATTTT. The complete variable domain, with remaining parts taken from reference TRBV5-1 and TRBJ2-3, reads KAGVTQTPRYLIKTRGQQVTLSCSPISGHRSVSWYQQTPGQGLQFLFEYFSETQRNKGNFPGRFSGRQFSNSRSEMNVSTLELGDSALYLCASSSDRDKTDTQYFGPGTRLTVL.

This chain links TRBV6-6 with TRBJ1-2; TRBD1 aligns across 7 bases. Trimming cost V 2 bases and J 8 bases; bases outside gene matches: 5. Per germline, CDR1 MNHNY and CDR2 SVGAGI (reference sequence). The CDR3 has 13 residues. The CDR3 DNA follows: TGTGCCAGCAGTTACACGACAGGGCTCGGCTACACCTTC. Its translation is CASSYTTGLGYTF.

The J gene is TRBJ2-2, the V gene TRBV4-3; 7 bases are a match to TRBD2. CDR1 and CDR2 from the germline V gene are LGHNA and YSLEER. The CDR3 sequence is 18 residues long. With V trimmed by 0 bases and J by 0 bases, 7 bases remained unmatched. The CDR3 nucleotides are TGCGCCAGCAGCCAAGATAGGGCGGGGAGGGCGAACACCGGGGAGCTGTTTTTT. Protein product: CASSQDRAGRANTGELFF.

The chain uses TRBV30 and TRBJ2-7, with D possibly being TRBD1 (6 bases). Germline V CDR1 and CDR2: GTSNPN, SVGIG (reference sequence). The CDR3 is 14 amino acids. V lost 1 base and J lost 2, with 12 bases in between. The CDR3 loop is CAWSEDSRTYEQYF. As DNA, the CDR3 is TGTGCCTGGAGTGAGGACAGTCGAACCTACGAGCAGTACTTC. The entire variable domain, with the rest obtained from reference TRBV30 and TRBJ2-7, is as follows: SQTIHQWPATLVQPVGSPLSLECTVEGTSNPNLYWYRQAAGRGLQLLFYSVGIGQISSEVPQNLSASRPQDRQFILSSKKLLLSDSGFYLCAWSEDSRTYEQYFGPGTRLTVT.

The chain uses TRBV21-1 and TRBJ1-6. TRBV21-1 is labeled a pseudogene. The CDR3 loop spans 14 amino acids. The CDR3 is CASSKGLRVSPLHF. CDR3 nucleotides: TGTGCCAGCAGCAAGGGCTTGCGGGTTTCACCCCTCCACTTT.

The rearrangement links TRBV6-4 to TRBJ1-1; D perhaps matches TRBD1 (6 bases). Between the trimmed V and J ends, which lost 5 bases and 3 bases, there was a span of 13 bases. In germline, CDR1 is MRHNA, CDR2 SNTAGT. This CDR3 comprises 14 residues. The CDR3 nucleotides are TGTGCCAGCAGTCTAACAGGGCAGGACACTGAAGCTTTCTTT. Protein product: CASSLTGQDTEAFF.